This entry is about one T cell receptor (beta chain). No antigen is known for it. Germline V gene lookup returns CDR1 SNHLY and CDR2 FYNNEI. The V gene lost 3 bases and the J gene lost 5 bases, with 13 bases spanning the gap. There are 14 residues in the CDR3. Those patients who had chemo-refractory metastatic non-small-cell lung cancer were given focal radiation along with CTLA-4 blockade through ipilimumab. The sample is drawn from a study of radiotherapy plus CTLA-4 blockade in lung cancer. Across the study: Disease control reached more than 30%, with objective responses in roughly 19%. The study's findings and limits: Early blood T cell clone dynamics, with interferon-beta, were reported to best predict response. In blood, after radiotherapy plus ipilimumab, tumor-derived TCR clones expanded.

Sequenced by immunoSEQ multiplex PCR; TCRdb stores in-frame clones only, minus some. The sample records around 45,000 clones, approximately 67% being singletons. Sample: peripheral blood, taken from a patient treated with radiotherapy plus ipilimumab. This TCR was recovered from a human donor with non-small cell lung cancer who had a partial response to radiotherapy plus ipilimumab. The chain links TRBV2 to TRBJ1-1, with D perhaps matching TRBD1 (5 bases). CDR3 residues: CASSDWGVRTEAFF. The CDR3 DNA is TGTGCCAGCAGTGATTGGGGGGTCCGGACTGAAGCTTTCTTT.